A selection of T cell receptor beta chains follows, all from one sample in a study of early T cells in non-severe SARS-CoV-2 infection. From the 5' RACE reads, TCRdb called clonotypes with MiXCR, one entry per CDR3 protein. The sample lists fewer than 85,000 distinct CDR3 sequences; over 9% were seen once. Sequencing input: whole blood. The source is an adult who was a healthcare worker with PCR-confirmed SARS-CoV-2 infection or an uninfected control (not recorded which). Each CDR3 is given with its conserved first and last residue. D genes are given only for firm matches. Not all rows give a size; the values are once, few, many and, for expanded clones, a class.

cdr3_nt,cdr3_aa,d_call,j_call,cdr3_length,clone_size,v_call
TGCAGTGGGGCGGGGGCTCGGCAGCCCCAGCATTTT,CSGAGARQPQHF,.,TRBJ1-5,12,many,TRBV20-1
TGCAGTGCAGGGCTAGCGGGAGACATGAAGAGGGAGCAGTACTTC,CSAGLAGDMKREQYF,TRBD2,TRBJ2-7,15,many,TRBV20-1
TGCAGTGCTAGCCGAGGGGGAAGCACAGATACGCAGTATTTT,CSASRGGSTDTQYF,.,TRBJ2-3,14,.,TRBV20-1
TGTGCCTGGAGTGTACGTCGGACAGGGGACGAGCAGTACTTC,CAWSVRRTGDEQYF,TRBD1,TRBJ2-7,14,few,TRBV30
TGTGCCAGCAGCCGCCCGGGAGCGGGGGAGCTGTTTTTT,CASSRPGAGELFF,.,TRBJ2-2,13,few,TRBV7-2
TGCAGTGCTAGAGATCTAGCCCACCGGGGCAACAATGAGCAGTTCTTC,CSARDLAHRGNNEQFF,.,TRBJ2-1,16,many,TRBV20-1
TGTGCCAGCTCACGCGACAGGGGGACTAATGAAAAACTGTTTTTT,CASSRDRGTNEKLFF,TRBD1,TRBJ1-4,15,.,TRBV18
TGTGCCAGTAGTTGGGGGACAGGGAGTGTGAAGACCCAGTACTTC,CASSWGTGSVKTQYF,TRBD1,TRBJ2-5,15,few,TRBV19
TGTGCCAGCAGTTCCTCGCGGGTTCCCCAAGAGACCCAGTACTTC,CASSSSRVPQETQYF,.,TRBJ2-5,15,many,TRBV5-4
TGCAGCGGGGGCGGGAGGGCCTCAGATACGCAGTATTTT,CSGGGRASDTQYF,TRBD2,TRBJ2-3,13,.,TRBV29-1
TGTGCCAGCAGTCCCCCGAGCTCCTACGAGCAGTACTTC,CASSPPSSYEQYF,.,TRBJ2-7,13,large,TRBV27
TGTGCCAGCAGCTTGGGACTAGAAGGATACGAGCAGTACTTC,CASSLGLEGYEQYF,TRBD2,TRBJ2-7,14,many,TRBV7-7
TGTGCCAGCAGCTTAACGAATCAGGTTGCAGATACGCAGTATTTT,CASSLTNQVADTQYF,.,TRBJ2-3,15,few,TRBV7-3
TGTGCCAGCAGCCTAGACGTACACTCTGGAAACACCATATATTTT,CASSLDVHSGNTIYF,.,TRBJ1-3,15,many,TRBV7-2
TGCGCCAGTAACACCGGGAGGCGGACCGGGGAGCTGTTTTTT,CASNTGRRTGELFF,TRBD2,TRBJ2-2,14,.,TRBV5-1
TGCGCCAGCAGTGCCAAGGTGAACACTGAAGCTTTCTTT,CASSAKVNTEAFF,.,TRBJ1-1,13,many,TRBV10-1
TGTGCCAGCAGTCGTGGGACAGCCGGGAGCCTAAACACAGATACGCAGTATTTT,CASSRGTAGSLNTDTQYF,.,TRBJ2-3,18,.,TRBV6-5
TGTGCCAGCAGTTCGGACTCGAGGACAGGGAGCACAGATACGCAGTATTTT,CASSSDSRTGSTDTQYF,TRBD1,TRBJ2-3,17,.,TRBV27
TGCAGCGTTGAGCAGGGGATGGGGACTGAAGCTTTCTTT,CSVEQGMGTEAFF,.,TRBJ1-1,13,.,TRBV29-1
TGTGCCAGCAGAGGGGACAATGACATTCAGTACTTC,CASRGDNDIQYF,.,TRBJ2-4,12,many,TRBV28
TGTGCCATCGGTACGGGAGTGGCAGATACGCAGTATTTT,CAIGTGVADTQYF,.,TRBJ2-3,13,few,TRBV10-3
TGTGCCCGGGAAAGACTAGCGGGAGTCACAGATACGCAGTATTTT,CARERLAGVTDTQYF,TRBD2,TRBJ2-3,15,.,TRBV30
TGTGCCACCCGGACTAGTTTCCCGAATGAGCAGTTCTTC,CATRTSFPNEQFF,TRBD2,TRBJ2-1,13,many,TRBV28
TGTGCCAGCAGCGTGGGGGACAGGGTGGACATTCAGTACTTC,CASSVGDRVDIQYF,TRBD1,TRBJ2-4,14,many,TRBV9
TGTGCCAGCATTGGCAGGAGGAACACTGAAGCTTTCTTT,CASIGRRNTEAFF,.,TRBJ1-1,13,.,TRBV2
TGTGCCAGCTCCGGGGGGAATAATTCACCCCTCCACTTT,CASSGGNNSPLHF,.,TRBJ1-6,13,.,TRBV28
TGTGCCAGCTCACCAGGAGTCGGTAGCGGCCTCGAGCAGTACTTC,CASSPGVGSGLEQYF,.,TRBJ2-7,15,many,TRBV18
TGTGCCACCCGCCTAGGGGGTTGGACTGAAGCTTTCTTT,CATRLGGWTEAFF,.,TRBJ1-1,13,many,TRBV28
TGTGCCAGCAAGTGGGCCGGCGGGGACGAGCAGTACTTC,CASKWAGGDEQYF,.,TRBJ2-7,13,many,TRBV6-5
TGTGCCAGCAGTACTAGACTAGCGGGAGGCCGAATTAGTCAGCGTTTT,CASSTRLAGGRISQRF,TRBD2,TRBJ2-3,16,many,TRBV6-5
TGTGCCAGCAGAACCGGGACAGGCTCCTACGAGCAGTACTTC,CASRTGTGSYEQYF,TRBD1,TRBJ2-7,14,.,TRBV6-5
TGTGCCAGCAGTGGCAGGGGGAGAAACACTGAAGCTTTCTTT,CASSGRGRNTEAFF,TRBD1,TRBJ1-1,14,.,TRBV2
TGCGCCAGTACCAAGGGTAGCTACGAGCAGTACTTC,CASTKGSYEQYF,.,TRBJ2-7,12,few,TRBV5-1
TGTGCCAGCAGCAATTTGGGTAGTCGAGGCCGCACCGGGGAGCTGTTTTTT,CASSNLGSRGRTGELFF,.,TRBJ2-2,17,many,TRBV21-1
TGTGCCAGCAGCCGCGCTTGGGGAGGTTCGAATCAGCCCCAGCATTTT,CASSRAWGGSNQPQHF,.,TRBJ1-5,16,many,TRBV5-5
TGTGCCAGCAGCTTATTTGGGGACGAGCAGTACTTC,CASSLFGDEQYF,.,TRBJ2-7,12,many,TRBV7-8
TGTGCCAGCAGTTTCCCTAGCGGGGGCTCCTACAATGAGCAGTTCTTC,CASSFPSGGSYNEQFF,TRBD2,TRBJ2-1,16,many,TRBV27